Below are 6 T cell receptor beta chains sequenced from a single sample in a study of cytomegalovirus exposure and HLA in healthy donors. PCR amplification relied on 60 Vbeta primers (plus 13 Jbeta primers). Measured with immunoSEQ multiplex PCR; TCRdb has only the in-frame clones, and not every one. The sample records some 160,000 clones, around four fifths being singletons. Sequenced material: PBMCs. Receptor source: a woman aged 25 to 45 in good health and CMV-seronegative.

This clone was recorded once. The V gene is TRBV29-1, the J gene TRBJ2-1, with a possible D match to TRBD2 (6 bases). CDR3 length: 16 amino acids. Trimming left V 4 bases short and J 0 bases short, with 16 bases between. Germline V gene data show CDR1 as SQVTM and CDR2 as ANQGSEA. The CDR3 here is CSVVRSGGSSYNEQFF. DNA for the CDR3: TGCAGCGTTGTAAGGTCCGGGGGAAGCTCCTACAATGAGCAGTTCTTC.

This chain connects TRBV28 to TRBJ1-2, with 11 bases aligning to TRBD1. The CDR3 spans 14 residues. V shed 6 bases and J 14 bases; nucleotides not matched to a gene: 14. Per the germline V gene, CDR1 is MDHEN and CDR2 is SYDVKM. CDR3 sequence (DNA): TGTGCCAGCAGCCTTCGCGGGACAGGGGGGGGCTTGACCTTC. Protein sequence: CASSLRGTGGGLTF.

The CDR3 is CAWIGDGGAGRSPLHF. The CDR3, as DNA: TGTGCCTGGATTGGGGACGGCGGGGCGGGACGGTCACCCCTCCACTTT. The chain couples TRBV30 to TRBJ1-6, with D perhaps TRBD1 (5 bases). Germline CDR1 reads GTSNPN; CDR2 reads SVGIG (reference sequence). The V gene lost 4 bases and the J gene lost 10 bases, with 23 bases spanning the gap. This CDR3 spans 16 amino acids.

The chain employs TRBV11-2 and TRBJ2-7, with a weak D call TRBD2 (5 bases). CDR3 length: 15 residues. V lost 1 base and J lost 2, with 12 bases in between. From germline, CDR1 is SGHAT and CDR2 FQNNGV. The CDR3 DNA sequence: TGTGCCAGCAGCTTAGCCGGGATCAGCGCCTACGAGCAGTACTTC. Its translation: CASSLAGISAYEQYF.

V gene TRBV7-6 combines with J gene TRBJ1-4; no clear D. Germline V CDR1 and CDR2: SGHVS, FNYEAQ. Trimming pared 2 bases from V and 2 bases from J, leaving 21 bases between. The CDR3 totals 19 residues. CDR3 DNA: TGTGCCAGCAGCTTATCTGGCCCCCTGCCGGGAGGTACTAATGAAAAACTGTTTTTT. It translates to CASSLSGPLPGGTNEKLFF.

The rearrangement links TRBV30 to TRBJ1-4; D is unresolved. The CDR3 has 14 residues. V dropped 2 bases and J dropped 3 bases, with 10 bases sitting between them. Germline CDR1 GTSNPN, CDR2 SVGIG (reference sequence). The CDR3 sequence is CAWSYSGPNEKLFF. CDR3 in DNA: TGTGCCTGGAGTTACTCAGGCCCTAATGAAAAACTGTTTTTT.